The next 21 T cell receptor beta chains were all read from a single sample in a study of radiotherapy plus CTLA-4 blockade in lung cancer. Sequencing used immunoSEQ multiplex PCR; TCRdb keeps in-frame clones, though not all of them. Of tens of thousands of clones listed, approximately 76% are singletons. The material sequenced was peripheral blood, taken from a patient treated with radiotherapy plus ipilimumab. These receptors were taken from a human donor with non-small cell lung cancer who had a complete response to radiotherapy plus ipilimumab.

This sequence joins TRBV20-1 and TRBJ2-7; a weak D match, TRBD2 (6 bases). Germline V gene lookup returns CDR1 DFQATT and CDR2 SNEGSKA (reference sequence). The CDR3 covers 11 residues. V was trimmed by 5 bases and J by 3 bases, leaving 8 bases between them. The CDR3 loop reads CSALGGYEQYF. CDR3 in DNA: TGCAGTGCTCTGGGGGGCTACGAGCAGTACTTC.

The rearrangement links TRBV30 to TRBJ2-7; D possibly corresponds to TRBD1 (5 bases). The CDR3 is 11 residues long. The V and J ends lost 1 base and 6 bases respectively, with 7 bases between them. Germline CDR1 reads GTSNPN; CDR2 reads SVGIG (reference sequence). CDR3 nucleotides: TGTGCCTGGAGTGCCAGGGTCGAGCAGTACTTC. Its translation: CAWSARVEQYF.

V gene TRBV2 combines with J gene TRBJ2-6; 8 positions agree with TRBD1. The CDR3 is 15 residues long. V was clipped by 9 bases and J by 1 base; unmatched bases: 5. In germline, CDR1 is SNHLY, CDR2 FYNNEI. DNA for the CDR3: TGTGCCAGGGGACAGGCCGCTTCTGGGGCCAACGTCCTGACTTTC. The encoded protein is CARGQAASGANVLTF. The complete variable domain, with remaining parts taken from reference TRBV2 and TRBJ2-6, reads EPEVTQTPSHQVTQMGQEVILRCVPISNHLYFYWYRQILGQKVEFLVSFYNNEISEKSEIFDDQFSVERPDGSNFTLKIRSTKLEDSAMYFCARGQAASGANVLTFGAGSRLTVL.

This clone was recorded a few times. The CDR3 region has the DNA TGTGCCAGCAGCCAAGGACAGGGTACCTACGAGCAGTACTTC. This sequence encodes CASSQGQGTYEQYF. The rearrangement joins TRBV4-2 to TRBJ2-7, with 7 nucleotides matching TRBD1. This CDR3 spans 14 amino acids. V gave up 1 base and J gave up 2 bases; unmatched junction bases: 2. Germline CDR1 is LGHNA and CDR2 is YNFKEQ.

V usage is TRBV10-1 and J usage is TRBJ2-3; 9 nucleotides agree with TRBD2. V was pared by 8 bases and J by 6 bases, with 9 bases of the junction left unmatched. Per germline, CDR1 WNHNN and CDR2 SYGVQD (reference sequence). The CDR3 runs to 14 residues. The CDR3 spells CASGSGSGGDTQYF. The CDR3 nucleotides are TGCGCCAGCGGCAGCGGGAGCGGGGGGGATACGCAGTATTTT.

The V gene is TRBV2, the J gene TRBJ2-5; 10 positions agree with TRBD2. With 6 bases clipped from V and 2 bases from J, the junction kept 9 bases outside the gene matches. The V gene's germline CDR1 is SNHLY and CDR2 FYNNEI. The CDR3 totals 16 residues. CDR3 nucleotide sequence: TGTGCCAGCAGGACACTAGCGGGGAGTTTACAAGAGACCCAGTACTTC. It codes for CASRTLAGSLQETQYF.

The chain couples TRBV6-6 to TRBJ2-2, with TRBD1 identical over 7 bases. The CDR3 totals 14 residues. V dropped 7 bases and J dropped 6; count of bases not matched to a gene: 8. Germline V gene sequence: CDR1 MNHNY, CDR2 SVGAGI (reference sequence). This CDR3 is CASTQTGSPGELFF. For the CDR3, the DNA is TGTGCCAGCACCCAGACAGGGTCCCCCGGGGAGCTGTTTTTT.

This clone has only a few counts. The V call is TRBV7-6, the J call TRBJ1-1; no clear D. V was cut by 2 bases and J by 2 bases, with 3 bases left in between. Germline lookup yields CDR1 SGHVS and CDR2 FNYEAQ. The CDR3 contains 12 residues. The CDR3 DNA sequence: TGTGCCAGCAGCTTATTAAACACTGAAGCTTTCTTT. As protein: CASSLLNTEAFF.

The rearrangement links TRBV19 to TRBJ1-2; 8 bases are shared with TRBD1. Germline CDR1 LNHDA, CDR2 SQIVND (reference sequence). Trimming cost V 10 bases and J 4 bases; bases outside gene matches: 14. The CDR3 has 15 residues. The CDR3 DNA reads TGTGCCACCAACTCCCCTGGGACAGGCATCTATGGCTACACCTTC. This codes for CATNSPGTGIYGYTF.

The CDR3 sequence: CASGRTGTSGRAYNEQFF. In DNA, the CDR3 is TGTGCCAGCGGTAGGACCGGGACTAGCGGGAGGGCCTACAATGAGCAGTTCTTC. This chain connects TRBV27 to TRBJ2-1; 16 bases agree with TRBD2. Per germline, CDR1 MNHEY and CDR2 SMNVEV (reference sequence). With V trimmed by 8 bases and J by 2 bases, 9 bases remained unmatched. The CDR3 runs to 18 residues.

The chain links TRBV15 to TRBJ2-6; a possible D gene is TRBD1 (6 bases). Deletions cut 1 base from V and 8 bases from J, with 9 bases between. This CDR3 has 14 amino acids. Germline V gene data show CDR1 as LNHNV and CDR2 as YYDKDF (reference sequence). CDR3 residues: CATSRADRTNVLTF. The DNA of the CDR3 is TGTGCCACCAGCAGAGCGGACAGAACCAACGTCCTGACTTTC.

This chain joins TRBV9 and TRBJ2-3; TRBD2 matches 13 bases. CDR1 is SGDLS and CDR2 is YYNGEE in the germline V gene. This CDR3 has 17 amino acids. V shed 4 bases and J 3 bases; nucleotides not matched to a gene: 8. CDR3 protein: CASSPMTSGGLTDTQYF. The CDR3 nucleotides read TGTGCCAGCAGCCCGATGACTAGCGGGGGGTTAACAGATACGCAGTATTTT. Combining the CDR3 with reference TRBV9 and TRBJ2-3 gives the whole variable domain DSGVTQTPKHLITATGQRVTLRCSPRSGDLSVYWYQQSLDQGLQFLIQYYNGEERAKGNILERFSAQQFPDLHSELNLSSLELGDSALYFCASSPMTSGGLTDTQYFGPGTRLTVL.

The chain combines TRBV5-4 with TRBJ2-7; D gene ambiguous. Germline V gene data show CDR1 as SGHNT and CDR2 as YYREEE (reference sequence). Trimming took off 3 bases at V and 1 base at J, with 8 bases between the two ends. The CDR3 is 13 residues long. In DNA, the CDR3 is TGTGCCAGCAGCTCCCTAGTGTCCTACGAGCAGTACTTC. Translated: CASSSLVSYEQYF.

This chain's CDR3 is CASSARGQGSTEAFF. The CDR3 DNA is TGTGCCAGCAGCGCTCGGGGACAGGGGAGCACTGAAGCTTTCTTT. The chain joins TRBV9 to TRBJ1-1; 10 nucleotides line up with TRBD1. Germline V CDR1 and CDR2: SGDLS, YYNGEE. The CDR3 sequence is 15 residues long. V was pared by 3 bases and J by 4 bases, with 6 bases of the junction left unmatched. The full variable domain, with the rest looked up from reference TRBV9 and TRBJ1-1, is DSGVTQTPKHLITATGQRVTLRCSPRSGDLSVYWYQQSLDQGLQFLIQYYNGEERAKGNILERFSAQQFPDLHSELNLSSLELGDSALYFCASSARGQGSTEAFFGQGTRLTVV.

J is TRBJ2-5 and V is TRBV7-2; TRBD2 aligns across 11 bases. The CDR3 is made up of 15 amino acids. Germline CDR1 reads SGHTA; CDR2 reads FQGNSA. The V and J ends lost 6 bases and 5 bases, in that order; junction bases with no gene match: 8. As DNA, the CDR3 is TGTGCCAGCAGTCTTAGCGGGGGGGGGTACGAGACCCAGTACTTC. Amino acids: CASSLSGGGYETQYF.

J is TRBJ2-5 and V is TRBV19, with 8 positions matching TRBD2. The CDR3 sequence is 13 residues long. Germline values: CDR1 LNHDA, CDR2 SQIVND (reference sequence). The junction had 6 bases not matched to a gene; V was cut back by 5 bases and J by 7 bases. The CDR3 loop is CASSGTSWVTQYF. In nucleotides, the CDR3 is TGTGCCAGTAGTGGGACTAGTTGGGTGACCCAGTACTTC.

The chain recombines TRBV27 with TRBJ2-7, with 7 bases matching TRBD1. Looked up from germline, CDR1 is MNHEY and CDR2 is SMNVEV (reference sequence). V was clipped by 5 bases and J by 4 bases; unmatched bases: 8. The CDR3 has 14 amino acids. The DNA of the CDR3 is TGTGCCAGCAGTCCCCGGGACAGAATTTACGAGCAGTACTTC. Protein sequence: CASSPRDRIYEQYF.

The chain has TRBV11-2 and TRBJ1-2, with D maybe TRBD1 (5 bases). The CDR3 consists of 14 residues. Deletions cut 6 bases from V and 4 bases from J, with 15 bases between. Germline assignment: CDR1 SGHAT and CDR2 FQNNGV. As DNA, the CDR3 is TGTGCCAGCAGACGTACCCGGGGGTCCTATGGCTACACCTTC. This codes for CASRRTRGSYGYTF.

The chain uses TRBV4-1 and TRBJ2-3; 7 positions match TRBD1. CDR1 is MGHRA, CDR2 YSYEKL, per germline. The CDR3 spans 15 residues. Trimming cost V 1 base and J 3 bases; bases outside gene matches: 4. CDR3 protein: CASSQGDRETDTQYF. For the CDR3, the DNA is TGCGCCAGCAGCCAAGGTGACAGGGAGACAGATACGCAGTATTTT.

This clone appeared a few times. The V gene is TRBV6-1, the J gene TRBJ1-6; the match to TRBD1 covers 7 bases. The germline V gene encodes CDR1 MNHNS and CDR2 SASEGT. V was clipped by 4 bases and J by 5 bases; unmatched bases: 5. The CDR3 extends over 15 amino acids. The CDR3 reads CASSGRQGDNSPLHF. The DNA of the CDR3 is TGTGCCAGCAGTGGGCGACAGGGCGATAATTCACCCCTCCACTTT.

V is TRBV7-1 and J is TRBJ1-2; D not resolved. Being an ORF, TRBV7-1 has a function that is uncertain. The CDR3 has 17 amino acids. The V end was cut by 5 bases, the J end by 4 bases, with 23 bases between. The CDR3 sequence: CASSVRCNEGKTYGYTF. In DNA form, the CDR3 reads TGTGCCAGCAGCGTTAGATGTAACGAGGGAAAGACCTATGGCTACACCTTC.